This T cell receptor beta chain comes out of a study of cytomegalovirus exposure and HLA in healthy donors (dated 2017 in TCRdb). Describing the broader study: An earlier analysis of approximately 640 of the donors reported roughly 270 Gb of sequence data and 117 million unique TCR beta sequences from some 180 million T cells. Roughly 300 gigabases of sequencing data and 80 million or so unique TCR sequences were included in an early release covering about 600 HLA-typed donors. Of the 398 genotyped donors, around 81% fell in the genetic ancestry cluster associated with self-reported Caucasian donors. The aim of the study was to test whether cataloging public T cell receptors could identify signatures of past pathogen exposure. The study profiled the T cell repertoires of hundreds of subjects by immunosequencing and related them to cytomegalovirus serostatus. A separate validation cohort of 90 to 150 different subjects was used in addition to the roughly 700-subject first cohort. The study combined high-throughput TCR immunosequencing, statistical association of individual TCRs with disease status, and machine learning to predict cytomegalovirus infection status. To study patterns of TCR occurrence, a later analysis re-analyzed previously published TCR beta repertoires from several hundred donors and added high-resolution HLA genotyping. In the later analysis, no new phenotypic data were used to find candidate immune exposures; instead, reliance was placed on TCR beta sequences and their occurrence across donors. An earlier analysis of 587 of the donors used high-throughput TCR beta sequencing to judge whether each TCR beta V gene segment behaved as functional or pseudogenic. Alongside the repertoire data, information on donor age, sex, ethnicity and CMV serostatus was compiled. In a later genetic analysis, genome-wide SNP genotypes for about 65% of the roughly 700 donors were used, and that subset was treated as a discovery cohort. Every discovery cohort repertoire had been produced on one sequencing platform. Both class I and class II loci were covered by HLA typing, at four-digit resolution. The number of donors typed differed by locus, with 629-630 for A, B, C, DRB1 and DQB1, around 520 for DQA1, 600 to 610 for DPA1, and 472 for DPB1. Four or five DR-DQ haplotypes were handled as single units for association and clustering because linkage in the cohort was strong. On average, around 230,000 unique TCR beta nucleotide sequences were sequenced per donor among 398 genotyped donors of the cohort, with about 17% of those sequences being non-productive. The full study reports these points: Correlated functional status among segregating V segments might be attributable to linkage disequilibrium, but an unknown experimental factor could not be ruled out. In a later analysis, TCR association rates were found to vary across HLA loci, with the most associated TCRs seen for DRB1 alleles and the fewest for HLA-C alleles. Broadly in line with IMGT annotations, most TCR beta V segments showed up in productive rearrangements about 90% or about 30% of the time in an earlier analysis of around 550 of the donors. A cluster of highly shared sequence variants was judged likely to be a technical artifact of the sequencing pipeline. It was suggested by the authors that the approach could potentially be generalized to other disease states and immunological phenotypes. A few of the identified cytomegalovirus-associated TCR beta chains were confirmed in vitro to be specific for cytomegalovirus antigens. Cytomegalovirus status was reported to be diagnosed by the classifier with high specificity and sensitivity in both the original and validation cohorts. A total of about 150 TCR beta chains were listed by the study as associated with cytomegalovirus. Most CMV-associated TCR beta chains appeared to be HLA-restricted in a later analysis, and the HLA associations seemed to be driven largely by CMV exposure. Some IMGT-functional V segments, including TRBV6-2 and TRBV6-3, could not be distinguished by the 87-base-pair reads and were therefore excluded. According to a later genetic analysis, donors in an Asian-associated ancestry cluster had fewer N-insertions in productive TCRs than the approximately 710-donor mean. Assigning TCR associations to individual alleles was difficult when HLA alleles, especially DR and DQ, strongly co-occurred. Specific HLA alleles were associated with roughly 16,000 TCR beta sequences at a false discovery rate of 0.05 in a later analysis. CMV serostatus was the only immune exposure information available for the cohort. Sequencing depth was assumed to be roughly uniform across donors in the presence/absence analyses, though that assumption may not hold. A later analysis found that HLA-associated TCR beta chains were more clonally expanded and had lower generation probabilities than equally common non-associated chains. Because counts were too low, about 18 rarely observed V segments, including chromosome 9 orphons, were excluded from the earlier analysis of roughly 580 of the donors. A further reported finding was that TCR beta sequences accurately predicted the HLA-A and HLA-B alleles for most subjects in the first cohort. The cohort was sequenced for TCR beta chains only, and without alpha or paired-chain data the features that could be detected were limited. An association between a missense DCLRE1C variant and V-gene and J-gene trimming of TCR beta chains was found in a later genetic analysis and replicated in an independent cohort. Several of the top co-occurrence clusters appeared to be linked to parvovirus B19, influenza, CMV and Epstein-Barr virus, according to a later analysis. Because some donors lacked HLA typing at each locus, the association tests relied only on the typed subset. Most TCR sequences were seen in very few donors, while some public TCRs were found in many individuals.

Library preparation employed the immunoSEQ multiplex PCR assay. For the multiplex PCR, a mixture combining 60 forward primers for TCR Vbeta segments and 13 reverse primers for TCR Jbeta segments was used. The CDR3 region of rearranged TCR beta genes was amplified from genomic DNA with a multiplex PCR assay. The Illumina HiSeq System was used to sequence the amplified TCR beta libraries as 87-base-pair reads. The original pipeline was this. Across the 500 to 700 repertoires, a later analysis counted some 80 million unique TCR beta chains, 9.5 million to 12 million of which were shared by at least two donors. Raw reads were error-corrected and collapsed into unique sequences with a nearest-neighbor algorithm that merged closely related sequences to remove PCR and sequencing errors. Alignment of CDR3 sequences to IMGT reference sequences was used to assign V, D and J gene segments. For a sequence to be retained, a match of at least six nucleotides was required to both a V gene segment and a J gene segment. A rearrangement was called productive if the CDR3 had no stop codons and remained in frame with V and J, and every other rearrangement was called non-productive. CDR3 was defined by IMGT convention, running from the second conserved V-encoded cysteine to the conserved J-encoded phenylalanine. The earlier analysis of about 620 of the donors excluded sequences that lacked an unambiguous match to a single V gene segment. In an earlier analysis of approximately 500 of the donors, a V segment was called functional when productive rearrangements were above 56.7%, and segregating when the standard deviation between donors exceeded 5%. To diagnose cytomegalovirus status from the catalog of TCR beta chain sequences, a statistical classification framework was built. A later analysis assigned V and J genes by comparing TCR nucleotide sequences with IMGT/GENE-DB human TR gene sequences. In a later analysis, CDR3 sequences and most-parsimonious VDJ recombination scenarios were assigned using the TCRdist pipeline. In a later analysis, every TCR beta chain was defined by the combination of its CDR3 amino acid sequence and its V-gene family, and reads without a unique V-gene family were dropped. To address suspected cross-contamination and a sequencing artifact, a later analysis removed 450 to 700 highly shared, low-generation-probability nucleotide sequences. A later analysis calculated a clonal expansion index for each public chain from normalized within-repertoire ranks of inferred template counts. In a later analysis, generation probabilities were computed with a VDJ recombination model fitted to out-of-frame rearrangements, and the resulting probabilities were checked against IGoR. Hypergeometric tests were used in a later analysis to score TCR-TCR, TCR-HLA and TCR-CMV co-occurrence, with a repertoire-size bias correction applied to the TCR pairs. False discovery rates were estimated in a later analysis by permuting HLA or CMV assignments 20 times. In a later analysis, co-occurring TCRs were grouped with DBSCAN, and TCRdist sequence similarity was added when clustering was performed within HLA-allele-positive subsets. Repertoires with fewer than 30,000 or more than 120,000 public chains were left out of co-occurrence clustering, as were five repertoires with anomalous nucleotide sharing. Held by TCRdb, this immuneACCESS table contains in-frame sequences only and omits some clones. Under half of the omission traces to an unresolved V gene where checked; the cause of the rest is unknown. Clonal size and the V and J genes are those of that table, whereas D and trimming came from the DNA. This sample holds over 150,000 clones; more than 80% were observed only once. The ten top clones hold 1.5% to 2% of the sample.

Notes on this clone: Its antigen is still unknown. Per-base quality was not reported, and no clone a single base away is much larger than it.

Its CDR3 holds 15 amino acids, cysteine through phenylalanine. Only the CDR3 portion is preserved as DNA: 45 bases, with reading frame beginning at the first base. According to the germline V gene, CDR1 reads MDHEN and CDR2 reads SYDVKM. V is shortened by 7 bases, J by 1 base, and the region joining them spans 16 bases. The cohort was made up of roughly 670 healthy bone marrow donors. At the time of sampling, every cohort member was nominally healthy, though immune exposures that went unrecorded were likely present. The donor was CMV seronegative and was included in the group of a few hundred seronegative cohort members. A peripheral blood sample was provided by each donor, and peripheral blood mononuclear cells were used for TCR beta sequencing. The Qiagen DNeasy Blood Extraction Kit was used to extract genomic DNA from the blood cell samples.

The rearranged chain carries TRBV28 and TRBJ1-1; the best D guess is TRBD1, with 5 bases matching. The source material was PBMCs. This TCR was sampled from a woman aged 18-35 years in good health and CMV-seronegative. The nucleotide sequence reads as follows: TGTGCCAGCACCAAAGGAGGGACGGGGAACACTGAAGCTTTCTTT. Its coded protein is CASTKGGTGNTEAFF.